The T cell receptor (beta chain) under discussion was sequenced for a study of technical replicates of blood from a handful of donors. The data were produced by immunoSEQ multiplex PCR, yet TCRdb's version contains in-frame clones alone and is incomplete. The table has 55,000 to 75,000 clones, about 94% seen once; the top ten hold approximately 0.4%. CDR1 is MNHNS and CDR2 is SASEGT in the germline V gene. Unmatched junction bases numbered 4, after V lost 2 bases and J lost 3 bases. CDR3 length: 14 amino acids. The clonotype was recovered from a human donor in good health. The chain couples TRBV6-1 to TRBJ2-7, with 7 bases that match TRBD2. The sequenced material came from T cells isolated from PBMCs. CDR3 sequence: CASSEWRELYEQYF. Here the CDR3 DNA reads TGTGCCAGCAGTGAATGGCGGGAGCTCTACGAGCAGTACTTC.